This T cell receptor (beta chain) is drawn from a study of blood T cell repertoires in COVID-19. The table came from immunoSEQ multiplex PCR; TCRdb's copy has only in-frame clones and leaves some out. The table lists about 90,000 clones, 85% to 95% of them singletons. The germline V gene encodes CDR1 LNHDA and CDR2 SQIVND (reference sequence). The CDR3 extends over 12 amino acids. V was pared by 9 bases and J by 0 bases, with 6 bases between. The chain has TRBV19 and TRBJ2-4; D not resolved. The sample consisted of peripheral blood. This TCR was recovered from an older woman with active COVID-19. The CDR3, as DNA: TGTGCCAGCGCAGAAGCCAAAAACATTCAGTACTTC. This encodes CASAEAKNIQYF.